This T cell receptor (beta chain) appears in the sequencing data of a study of blood T cell repertoires in COVID-19. The overall study: The cDNA or gDNA used as material had been derived from T cells, B-cell-depleted T cells, or PBMCs.

The data were produced by immunoSEQ multiplex PCR, yet TCRdb's version contains in-frame clones alone and is incomplete. Here the sample spans more than 95,000 clones, around four fifths being singletons. Germline V CDR1 and CDR2: GTSNPN, SVGIG (reference sequence). This CDR3 spans 15 amino acids. V lost 3 bases to trimming and J lost 6 bases; unmatched junction nucleotides: 9. The chain links TRBV30 to TRBJ1-5; 9 nucleotides match TRBD1. Material for sequencing was peripheral blood. The origin of this receptor is a man in his 60s with acute or convalescent COVID-19. CDR3 in amino acids: CAWSVRDREGQPQHF. CDR3 nucleotides: TGTGCCTGGAGCGTCCGGGACAGGGAAGGTCAGCCCCAGCATTTT.